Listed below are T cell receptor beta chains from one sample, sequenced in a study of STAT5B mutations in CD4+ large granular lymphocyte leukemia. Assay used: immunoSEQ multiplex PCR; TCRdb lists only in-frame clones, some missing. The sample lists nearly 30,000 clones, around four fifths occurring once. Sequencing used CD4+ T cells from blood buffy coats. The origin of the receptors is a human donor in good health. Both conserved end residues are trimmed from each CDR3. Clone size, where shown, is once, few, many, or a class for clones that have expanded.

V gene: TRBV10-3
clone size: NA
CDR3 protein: AISALMRQDGYT

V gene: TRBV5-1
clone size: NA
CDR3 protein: ASSLSPASLSSGNTIY

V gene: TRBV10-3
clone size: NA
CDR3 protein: AISEVTGELF

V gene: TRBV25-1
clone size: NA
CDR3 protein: ASSERGGAPYEQY

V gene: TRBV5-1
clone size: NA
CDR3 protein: ASSSAIAAAQETQY

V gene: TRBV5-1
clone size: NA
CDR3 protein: ASSFEVTPQETQY

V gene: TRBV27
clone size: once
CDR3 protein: ASSLRGLADYGPSTDTQY

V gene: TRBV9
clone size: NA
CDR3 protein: ASSSGGGPETQY

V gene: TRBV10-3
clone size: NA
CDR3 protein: ATWGSGGPSYEQY

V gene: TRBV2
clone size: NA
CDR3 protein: ASSESGYT

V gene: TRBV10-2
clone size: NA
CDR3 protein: ASIRAGVGETQY

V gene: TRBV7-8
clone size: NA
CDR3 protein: ASSFRTEPHSNQPQH

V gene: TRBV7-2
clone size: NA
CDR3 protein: ASRPGPGENYGYT

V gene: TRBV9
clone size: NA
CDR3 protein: ASSVVRGASGNTIY

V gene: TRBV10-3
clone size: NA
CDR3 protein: AIGPGQPLNTEAF

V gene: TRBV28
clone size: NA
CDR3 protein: ASLSAGYQETQY

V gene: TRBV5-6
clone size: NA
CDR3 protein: ASSGGRGFQPQH

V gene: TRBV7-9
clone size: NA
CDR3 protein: ASSPPLAGGLSDTQY

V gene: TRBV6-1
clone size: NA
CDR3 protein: ASSGKPVRHEQF

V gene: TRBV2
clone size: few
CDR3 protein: ASSGQTGTNTEAF

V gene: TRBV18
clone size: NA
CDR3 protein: ASSNDRIRSNEKLF

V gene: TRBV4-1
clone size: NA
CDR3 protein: ASSQATGDPKNIQY

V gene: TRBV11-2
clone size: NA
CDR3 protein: ASSLGGGRSYEQY

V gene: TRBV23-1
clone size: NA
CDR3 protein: ASSQGETQY

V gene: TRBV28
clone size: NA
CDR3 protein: ASSLTLNEQY

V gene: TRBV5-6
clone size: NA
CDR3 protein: ASNAGGPRNGEQY

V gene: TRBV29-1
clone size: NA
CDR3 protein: SVLPDVTYEQY

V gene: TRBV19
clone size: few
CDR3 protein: ASSAGTTNTGELF

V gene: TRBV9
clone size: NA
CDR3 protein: ASSGPDDREAF

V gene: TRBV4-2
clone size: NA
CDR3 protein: ASSQEWTGGNTIY

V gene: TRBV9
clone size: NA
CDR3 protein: ASSAPGVDSGEKLF

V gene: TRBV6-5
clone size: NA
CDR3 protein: ASSFGTGADKGTQY

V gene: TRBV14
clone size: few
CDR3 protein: ASSPTKVSEKLF

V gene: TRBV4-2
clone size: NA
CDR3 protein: ASSPSTGGLEAF

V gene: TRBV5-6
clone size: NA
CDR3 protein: ASSLTASGYEQY

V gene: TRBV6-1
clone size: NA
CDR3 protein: ASSERQYGYT

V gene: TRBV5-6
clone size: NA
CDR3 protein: ASSLAQLNTEAF

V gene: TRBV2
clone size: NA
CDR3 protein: ASTLIASSYEQY

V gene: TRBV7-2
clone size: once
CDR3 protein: ASSSYSEAF

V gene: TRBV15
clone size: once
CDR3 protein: ATSPRTGNSYNEQF

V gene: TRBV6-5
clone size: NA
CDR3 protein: ASSFTGIDSPLH

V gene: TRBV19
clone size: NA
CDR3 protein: ASSPPGPSYEQY

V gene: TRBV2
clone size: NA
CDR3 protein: ASSVDRPNTGELF

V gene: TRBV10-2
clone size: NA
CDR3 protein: ASSERQGGETQY

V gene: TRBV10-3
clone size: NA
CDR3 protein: AIAQTLSYNEQF

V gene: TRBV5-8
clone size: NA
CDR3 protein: ASSFGNEQY

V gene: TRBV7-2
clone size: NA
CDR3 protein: AATFGTANTGELF

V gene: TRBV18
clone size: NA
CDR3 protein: ASSRRQGYNEQF

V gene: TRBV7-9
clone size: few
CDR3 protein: ASSFSLSGHYT

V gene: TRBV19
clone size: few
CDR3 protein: ATFLRDRGTEAF

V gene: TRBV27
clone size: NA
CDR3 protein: ASSPGTGGYT

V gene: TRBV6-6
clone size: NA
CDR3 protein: ASSYPGDYGYT